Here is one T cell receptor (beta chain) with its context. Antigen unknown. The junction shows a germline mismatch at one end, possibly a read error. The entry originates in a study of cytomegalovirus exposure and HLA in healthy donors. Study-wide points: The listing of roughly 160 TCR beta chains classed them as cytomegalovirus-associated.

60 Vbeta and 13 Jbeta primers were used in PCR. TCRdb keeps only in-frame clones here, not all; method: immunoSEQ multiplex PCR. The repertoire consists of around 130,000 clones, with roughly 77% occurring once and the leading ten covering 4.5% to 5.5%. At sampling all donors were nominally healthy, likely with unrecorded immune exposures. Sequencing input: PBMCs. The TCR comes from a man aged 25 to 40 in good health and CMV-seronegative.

This CDR3 is CASREGQGASNYGYTF. The CDR3 coding sequence is TGTGCCAGCAGGGAAGGACAGGGGGCGTCAAACTATGGCTACACCTTC. The chain couples TRBV6-1 to TRBJ1-2; 11 bases match TRBD1. This CDR3 contains 16 residues. Germline-derived CDR1 and CDR2 are MNHNS and SASEGT.